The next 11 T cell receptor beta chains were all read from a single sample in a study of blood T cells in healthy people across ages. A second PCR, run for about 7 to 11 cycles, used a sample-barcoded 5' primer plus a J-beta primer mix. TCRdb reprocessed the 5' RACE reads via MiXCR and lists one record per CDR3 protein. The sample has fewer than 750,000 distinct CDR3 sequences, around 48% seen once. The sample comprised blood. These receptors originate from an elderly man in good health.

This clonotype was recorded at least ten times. CDR3 loop: CASSLVPGQGPKETQYF. CDR3 coding DNA: TGTGCCAGCAGCCTAGTCCCGGGACAGGGACCTAAAGAGACCCAGTACTTC. The chain uses TRBV7-9 and TRBJ2-5; TRBD1 matches at 9 bases. The CDR3 is made up of 17 amino acids. CDR1 is SEHNR, CDR2 FQNEAQ, per germline (reference sequence). J lost 3 bases, V lost 5 bases, and 13 bases had no gene match.

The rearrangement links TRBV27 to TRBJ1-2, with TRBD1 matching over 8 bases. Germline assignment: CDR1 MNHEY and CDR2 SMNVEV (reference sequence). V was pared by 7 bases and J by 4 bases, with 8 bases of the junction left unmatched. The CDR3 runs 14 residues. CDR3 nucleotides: TGTGCCAGCACAGGGGGCCCCCCCACCTATGGCTACACCTTC. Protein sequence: CASTGGPPTYGYTF.

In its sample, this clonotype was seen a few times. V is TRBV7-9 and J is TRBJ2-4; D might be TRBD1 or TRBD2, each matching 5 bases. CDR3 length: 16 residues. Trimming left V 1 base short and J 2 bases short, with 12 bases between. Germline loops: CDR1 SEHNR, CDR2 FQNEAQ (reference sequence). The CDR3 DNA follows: TGTGCCAGCAGCTTAGGGGCAGGGACGACCAAAAACATTCAGTACTTC. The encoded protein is CASSLGAGTTKNIQYF.

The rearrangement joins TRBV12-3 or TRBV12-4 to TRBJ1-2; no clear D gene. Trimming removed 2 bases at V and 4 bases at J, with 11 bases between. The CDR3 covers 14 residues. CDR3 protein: CASSLTVLGYGYTF. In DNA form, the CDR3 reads TGTGCCAGCAGTTTAACCGTTCTTGGCTATGGCTACACCTTC.

In DNA form, the CDR3 reads TGTGCCAGCAGCGTACTGACCTACACTGAAGCTTTCTTT. As protein: CASSVLTYTEAFF. The V and J genes are TRBV9 and TRBJ1-1; the D is unclear. Germline V gives CDR1 SGDLS, CDR2 YYNGEE. The V end was cut by 1 base, the J end by 3 bases, with 7 bases between. The CDR3 extends over 13 amino acids.

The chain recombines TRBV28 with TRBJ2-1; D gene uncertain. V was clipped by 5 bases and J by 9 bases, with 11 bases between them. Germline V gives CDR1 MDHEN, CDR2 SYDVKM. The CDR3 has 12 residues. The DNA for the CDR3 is TGTGCCAGCAGTCTTCGGAAGGGTGAGCAGTTCTTC. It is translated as CASSLRKGEQFF.

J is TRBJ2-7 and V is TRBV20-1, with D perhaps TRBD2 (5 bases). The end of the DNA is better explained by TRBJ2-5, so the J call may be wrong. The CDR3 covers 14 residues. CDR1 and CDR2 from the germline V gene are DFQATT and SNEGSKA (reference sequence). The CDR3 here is CSARDSASTKTQYF. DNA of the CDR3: TGCAGTGCTAGAGATTCGGCTAGCACGAAGACCCAGTACTTC.

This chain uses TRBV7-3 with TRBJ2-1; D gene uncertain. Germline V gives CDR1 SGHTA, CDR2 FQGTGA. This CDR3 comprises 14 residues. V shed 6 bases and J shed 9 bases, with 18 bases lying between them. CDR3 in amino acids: CASRAGVGIGEQFF. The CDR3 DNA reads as TGTGCCAGCAGGGCCGGTGTTGGTATAGGTGAGCAGTTCTTC.

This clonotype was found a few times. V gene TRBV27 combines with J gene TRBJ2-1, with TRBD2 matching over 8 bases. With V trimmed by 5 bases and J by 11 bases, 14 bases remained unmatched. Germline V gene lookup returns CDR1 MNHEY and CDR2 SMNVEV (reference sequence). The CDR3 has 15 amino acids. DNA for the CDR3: TGTGCCAGCAGTCCTACTAGCGGTACCGGACAGAAGCAGTTCTTC. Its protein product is CASSPTSGTGQKQFF.

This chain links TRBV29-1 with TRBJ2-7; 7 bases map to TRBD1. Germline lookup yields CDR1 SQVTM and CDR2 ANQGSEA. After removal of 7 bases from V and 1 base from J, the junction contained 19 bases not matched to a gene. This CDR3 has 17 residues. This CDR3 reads CSALIDRAGILSYEQYF. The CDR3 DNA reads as TGCAGCGCCCTGATCGACAGGGCCGGGATATTGTCCTACGAGCAGTACTTC.

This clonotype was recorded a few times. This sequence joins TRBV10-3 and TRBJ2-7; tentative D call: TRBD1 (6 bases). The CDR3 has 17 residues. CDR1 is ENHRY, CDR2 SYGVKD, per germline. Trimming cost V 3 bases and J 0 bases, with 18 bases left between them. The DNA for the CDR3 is TGTGCCATCAGTGATCCCTACAGGGCCCAAAGCTCCTACGAGCAGTACTTC. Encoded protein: CAISDPYRAQSSYEQYF.